The text below deals with one T cell receptor beta chain. Antigen: not known. Repertoires were generated with immunoSEQ multiplex PCR, while TCRdb's copy carries only in-frame clones and drops some. The repertoire has more than 95,000 clones, approximately 74% of them found once; the top ten carry approximately 2.8%. Chemo-refractory metastatic non-small-cell lung cancer patients underwent focal radiation alongside CTLA-4 blockade with ipilimumab. These data come from a study of radiotherapy plus CTLA-4 blockade in lung cancer. Turning to the study itself: Objective responses were observed in around 17% of patients, and disease control was achieved by roughly 30%.

Germline V gives CDR1 SGHVS, CDR2 FQNEAQ. The germline V and J ends were trimmed by 7 bases and 6 bases, with 15 bases remaining between them. The CDR3 sequence is 13 residues long. Findings and caveats of the study: In blood, tumor-derived TCR clones expanded after radiotherapy plus ipilimumab. Reports identified early blood T cell clone dynamics, with interferon-beta, as the best response predictor.

The receptor comes from a human donor with non-small cell lung cancer who had a partial response to radiotherapy plus ipilimumab. Some clones in this sample may be carry-over from other donors' samples. The chain recombines TRBV7-8 with TRBJ1-1, with D possibly matching TRBD1 (5 bases). The material sequenced was peripheral blood, taken from a patient treated with radiotherapy plus ipilimumab. CDR3 region: CASNRGGSSEAFF. The CDR3 DNA sequence: TGTGCCAGCAACCGGGGGGGAAGTTCTGAAGCTTTCTTT.